Presented here are 30 T cell receptor beta chains from one specimen sequenced in a study of T cells in Graves' hyperthyroidism and ophthalmopathy. Using RNA transcripts as the source, TCR beta CDR3 regions were amplified. When the TCR CDR3 underwent first-round RT-PCR, the HTBI primer set was used. TCRdb re-derived calls from the multiplex PCR reads in MiXCR, one entry per CDR3 protein. The sample has around 350,000 distinct CDR3 sequences, about 18% seen once; the top ten hold 3.5% to 4%. The sample taken for sequencing was blood. Receptor source: a woman between 18 and 29 years old with Graves' hyperthyroidism.

This clonotype was counted at least ten times. This sequence joins TRBV28 and TRBJ1-2; 7 bases match TRBD1. The germline V gene encodes CDR1 MDHEN and CDR2 SYDVKM. This CDR3 contains 13 residues. With V trimmed by 7 bases and J by 8 bases, 10 bases remained unmatched. The CDR3 DNA reads TGTGCCAGCAATAATAGGGGGCAAGAGGGCTACACCTTC. Translating gives CASNNRGQEGYTF.

In this sample, this clonotype turned up many times. V is TRBV20-1 and J is TRBJ2-5, with unresolved D. CDR1 DFQATT and CDR2 SNEGSKA come from the germline V gene (reference sequence). CDR3 length: 10 amino acids. Written as DNA, the CDR3 is TGCAGCTTGGACGGGGAGACCCAGTACTTC. Protein: CSLDGETQYF.

This clonotype occurred many times. The rearrangement uses TRBV7-2 and TRBJ1-1; TRBD1 agrees at 7 bases. Germline V lookup: CDR1 SGHTA, CDR2 FQGNSA. With V trimmed by 3 bases and J by 6 bases, 1 base remained unmatched. The CDR3 consists of 12 residues. CDR3 coding DNA: TGTGCCAGCAGCTTGGACAGGCCTGAAGCTTTCTTT. This encodes CASSLDRPEAFF.

This clonotype appeared many times. The V gene is TRBV28, the J gene TRBJ2-6; D remains unclear. Between the trimmed V and J ends, which lost 3 bases and 0 bases, there was a span of 9 bases. CDR1 and CDR2 (germline): MDHEN, SYDVKM. CDR3 length: 16 residues. The CDR3 protein is CASSFDTYSGANVLTF. The CDR3 DNA is TGTGCCAGCAGTTTCGACACGTACTCTGGGGCCAACGTCCTGACTTTC.

In this sample, this clonotype turned up a few times. The chain joins TRBV3-1 to TRBJ1-2; 8 positions match TRBD1. The CDR3 consists of 14 residues. Per germline, CDR1 LGHDT and CDR2 YNNKEL (reference sequence). Losses at the gene ends were 2 bases for V and 7 bases for J; bases not matched to a gene: 6. The chain's CDR3 is CASSQKQGVRGYTF. The CDR3 bases are TGTGCCAGCAGCCAAAAACAGGGGGTCCGTGGCTACACCTTC.

The V gene is TRBV5-1, the J gene TRBJ2-7, with 8 bases identical to TRBD1. V shed 3 bases, J shed 5 bases, and the junction held 7 bases outside the gene matches. The CDR3 runs 14 residues. CDR1 is SGHRS and CDR2 is YFSETQ in the germline V gene. The CDR3 spells CASSWRTGTDEQYF. CDR3 bases: TGCGCCAGCAGCTGGCGGACAGGGACCGACGAGCAGTACTTC.

The chain recombines TRBV6-1 with TRBJ1-2, with D possibly matching TRBD1 (6 bases). Trimming left V 0 bases short and J 7 bases short, with 18 bases between. The CDR3 totals 16 residues. The germline V gene has CDR1 MNHNS and CDR2 SASEGT. The CDR3 nucleotides are TGTGCCAGCAGTGAAGCGTCAACACAGGGCTTCTCTGGCTACACCTTC. Amino acids: CASSEASTQGFSGYTF.

This chain joins TRBV25-1 and TRBJ2-5; 7 nucleotides match TRBD2. The germline CDR1 and CDR2 sequences are MGHDK and SYGVNS. With 8 bases clipped from V and 0 bases from J, the junction kept 9 bases outside the gene matches. This CDR3 comprises 15 residues. The CDR3 sequence: CASVGGRINQETQYF. Here the CDR3 DNA reads TGTGCCAGCGTGGGAGGGCGGATCAACCAAGAGACCCAGTACTTC.

This clonotype was detected ten times or more. The V call is TRBV5-1, the J call TRBJ1-1, with no clear D. The CDR3 covers 14 residues. Trimming removed 3 bases at V and 1 base at J, with 10 bases between. In germline, CDR1 is SGHRS, CDR2 YFSETQ. This CDR3 reads CASSSQVTNTEAFF. The CDR3 region has the DNA TGCGCCAGCAGCTCGCAGGTTACGAACACTGAAGCTTTCTTT.

This clonotype appeared a few times. The chain has TRBV5-6 and TRBJ1-5, with D possibly being TRBD1 (5 bases). Germline CDR1 and CDR2: SGHDT and YYEEEE. V dropped 5 bases and J dropped 1 base, with 13 bases sitting between them. This CDR3 is 15 amino acids long. The CDR3 reads CASSIQGGSNQPQHF. Here the CDR3 DNA reads TGTGCCAGCAGTATCCAGGGTGGCAGCAATCAGCCCCAGCATTTT.

The sample holds many counts of this clonotype. The chain links TRBV7-9 to TRBJ1-1; D is possibly TRBD1 (5 bases). V gave up 3 bases and J gave up 11 bases, with 19 bases separating them. Germline CDR1 and CDR2: SEHNR and FQNEAQ (reference sequence). The CDR3 is made up of 14 amino acids. This CDR3 is CASSFLRPQVRAFF. CDR3 nucleotide sequence: TGTGCCAGCAGCTTCCTGCGCCCACAGGTTAGGGCTTTCTTT. The whole variable domain, filled in from reference TRBV7-9 and TRBJ1-1, reads DTGVSQNPRHKITKRGQNVTFRCDPISEHNRLYWYRQTLGQGPEFLTYFQNEAQLEKSRLLSDRFSAERPKGSFSTLEIQRTEQGDSAMYLCASSFLRPQVRAFFGQGTRLTVV.

This clonotype has a count of ten or more. The chain combines TRBV20-1 with TRBJ1-5; possibly TRBD1 for D (5 bases). The CDR3 spans 13 residues. Germline V CDR1 and CDR2: DFQATT, SNEGSKA (reference sequence). V was shortened by 6 bases and J by 4 bases, with 13 bases between the two germline ends. This CDR3 reads CSAAQAPNQPQHF. The CDR3 bases are TGCAGTGCGGCACAGGCGCCGAATCAGCCCCAGCATTTT.

This clonotype appeared many times. The chain is built from TRBV12-3 or TRBV12-4 and TRBJ1-1, with D maybe TRBD1 (5 bases). The length of the CDR3 is 14 residues. V lost 6 bases and J lost 1, with 12 bases in between. This chain's CDR3 is CASRSVGGNTEAFF. DNA for the CDR3: TGTGCCAGCAGGTCAGTCGGGGGGAACACTGAAGCTTTCTTT.

This clonotype was detected many times. This sequence joins TRBV13 and TRBJ1-2; possible D gene TRBD1, 5 bases. The CDR3 contains 15 residues. In germline, CDR1 is PRHDT, CDR2 FYEKMQ (reference sequence). V lost 5 bases and J 2 bases, leaving 15 bases between the germline ends. CDR3 residues: CASSAPGTGNYGYTF. Written as DNA, the CDR3 is TGTGCCAGCAGCGCTCCCGGGACGGGGAACTATGGCTACACCTTC.

This clonotype was seen at least ten times. The chain joins TRBV6-1 to TRBJ2-5; TRBD2 is a possible D gene (5 bases). Trimming removed 8 bases at V and 2 bases at J, with 12 bases between. This CDR3 region has 13 residues. Germline V gene sequence: CDR1 MNHNS, CDR2 SASEGT. CDR3 protein: CASREQQQETQYF. In DNA form, the CDR3 reads TGTGCCAGCCGGGAACAGCAACAAGAGACCCAGTACTTC.

This clonotype was detected ten times or more. The J gene is TRBJ2-5, the V gene TRBV28, with D perhaps matching TRBD2 (6 bases). Trimming cost V 7 bases and J 5 bases, with 11 bases left between them. The CDR3 has 12 residues. In germline, CDR1 is MDHEN, CDR2 SYDVKM. The CDR3 sequence is CASTRGMETQYF. The CDR3 DNA reads as TGTGCCAGCACCCGGGGGATGGAGACCCAGTACTTC.

There are many counts of this clonotype. This chain links TRBV27 with TRBJ1-5, with TRBD1 as a possible D gene (6 bases). Trimming stripped 6 bases from V and 5 bases from J, with 11 bases between. There are 13 residues in the CDR3. Looked up from germline, CDR1 is MNHEY and CDR2 is SMNVEV (reference sequence). This CDR3 is CASSGQGHQPQHF. In DNA form, the CDR3 reads TGTGCCAGCAGCGGGCAGGGGCATCAGCCCCAGCATTTT.

This clonotype appeared many times. The rearrangement joins TRBV7-9 to TRBJ1-5; D not resolved. The CDR3 has 12 residues. CDR1 and CDR2 from the germline V gene are SEHNR and FQNEAQ (reference sequence). Trimming cost V 5 bases and J 4 bases, with 6 bases left between them. CDR3 coding DNA: TGTGCCAGCAGCGCGGGGAATCAGCCCCAGCATTTT. Translation: CASSAGNQPQHF.

Only a few counts were recorded for this clonotype. The chain joins TRBV24-1 to TRBJ2-5; a possible D gene is TRBD2 (6 bases). V was cut by 3 bases and J by 0 bases, with 7 bases left in between. The CDR3 extends over 14 amino acids. Per germline, CDR1 KGHDR and CDR2 SFDVKD. CDR3 sequence reads: CATSDGGDQETQYF. CDR3 bases: TGTGCCACCAGTGATGGAGGGGACCAAGAGACCCAGTACTTC.

This clonotype occurred many times. The chain links TRBV20-1 to TRBJ1-1; TRBD1 matches at 7 bases. The CDR3 sequence is 17 residues long. Germline CDR1 is DFQATT and CDR2 is SNEGSKA (reference sequence). V gave up 2 bases and J gave up 0 bases; unmatched junction bases: 12. The CDR3 here is CSARILPGQTMNTEAFF. The DNA for the CDR3 is TGCAGTGCTAGAATCCTTCCGGGACAGACAATGAACACTGAAGCTTTCTTT.

This clonotype was found many times. The chain uses TRBV12-3 or TRBV12-4 and TRBJ2-4; weak D call: TRBD2 (6 bases). With 5 bases removed from V and 0 bases from J, the gap between germline ends came to 14 bases. This CDR3 spans 16 amino acids. CDR3 in DNA: TGTGCCAGCAGTCCTCCTTTGGGACTAGCCAAAAACATTCAGTACTTC. This translates into CASSPPLGLAKNIQYF.

In this sample, this clonotype turned up many times. This chain uses TRBV15 with TRBJ2-5; D remains unclear. The CDR3 has 12 residues. CDR1 is LNHNV, CDR2 YYDKDF, per germline (reference sequence). V shed 0 bases and J shed 5 bases, with 4 bases lying between them. The CDR3 spells CATSRDGETQYF. DNA of the CDR3: TGTGCCACCAGCAGAGACGGGGAGACCCAGTACTTC.

Ten or more counts support this clonotype. The gene calls are TRBV6-1 and TRBJ2-5; D possibly corresponds to TRBD1 (5 bases). The CDR3 extends over 15 amino acids. Trimming shortened V by 3 bases and J by 1 base, and 12 bases separated the two germline ends. Germline V CDR1 and CDR2: MNHNS, SASEGT. The CDR3 bases are TGTGCCAGCAGTGATTTGTCAGGGCCCCAAGAGACCCAGTACTTC. Its protein is CASSDLSGPQETQYF.

This clonotype was seen a handful of times. The chain recombines TRBV12-3 or TRBV12-4 with TRBJ1-1; tentatively, D is TRBD1 (5 bases). This CDR3 is 15 amino acids long. Deletions cut 5 bases from V and 5 bases from J, with 18 bases between. Here the CDR3 DNA reads TGTGCCAGCAGTCGCCCTGGGGGGGTCGGGACTGAAGCTTTCTTT. Translating it yields CASSRPGGVGTEAFF.

The J gene is TRBJ1-2, the V gene TRBV6-1, with 8 bases matching TRBD1. The germline gives CDR1 MNHNS, CDR2 SASEGT. The CDR3 is made up of 15 amino acids. Losses at the gene ends were 2 bases for V and 4 bases for J; bases not matched to a gene: 6. CDR3 region: CASSETGQGTYGYTF. In DNA, the CDR3 is TGTGCCAGCAGTGAAACTGGACAGGGTACCTATGGCTACACCTTC.

This clonotype was recorded at least ten times. V gene TRBV30 combines with J gene TRBJ2-7; 7 positions match TRBD2. CDR3 length: 13 amino acids. The trim removed 2 bases at V and 6 bases at J, leaving 7 bases unmatched. Germline CDR1 reads GTSNPN; CDR2 reads SVGIG (reference sequence). The CDR3 here is CAWSWGGVSEQYF. In nucleotides, the CDR3 is TGTGCCTGGAGTTGGGGGGGGGTCTCCGAGCAGTACTTC.

For this clonotype: A much larger clone lies a single base off, so this may be a read error. V is TRBV4-1 and J is TRBJ1-1; D not certain. This CDR3 comprises 14 residues. Trimming removed 0 bases from V and 5 bases from J, with 10 bases in between. From germline, CDR1 is MGHRA and CDR2 YSYEKL. CDR3 amino acids: CASSQDNIQTEAFF. CDR3 coding DNA: TGCGCCAGCAGCCAAGACAATATCCAGACTGAAGCTTTCTTT.

This clonotype was seen a few times. This sequence joins TRBV7-3 and TRBJ1-2, with D uncertain. Germline CDR1 and CDR2: SGHTA and FQGTGA. The CDR3 is 13 amino acids. Trimming stripped 5 bases from V and 6 bases from J, with 13 bases between. CDR3 amino acids: CASSQGPDHGYTF. In DNA form, the CDR3 reads TGTGCCAGCAGCCAAGGCCCCGACCATGGCTACACCTTC.

The rearrangement uses TRBV5-6 and TRBJ1-6; D is unresolved. The CDR3 totals 14 residues. V shed 2 bases and J shed 7 bases, with 10 bases lying between them. Germline assignment: CDR1 SGHDT and CDR2 YYEEEE. CDR3 sequence (DNA): TGTGCCAGCAGCTTTGGACGGTTGAATTCACCCCTCCACTTT. Its protein product is CASSFGRLNSPLHF.

V and J are TRBV6-1 and TRBJ2-7; D is unclear. CDR1 and CDR2 (germline): MNHNS, SASEGT. V was trimmed by 6 bases and J by 9 bases, leaving 15 bases between them. The CDR3 spans 12 residues. The CDR3 loop is CASSPTGIGQYF. The CDR3, as DNA: TGTGCCAGCAGCCCGACCGGTATAGGGCAGTACTTC.